One and the same sample provided the 2 T cell receptor beta chains below, sequenced in a study of CD8+CD57+ T cells in acquired aplastic anemia. The use of genomic DNA as template underpinned the TCR beta VDJ and CDR3 profiling. TCRdb used MiXCR to reprocess the reads, holding one entry per CDR3 protein. The sample contains approximately 380,000 distinct CDR3 sequences, 65% to 75% of which appear only once. The sample consisted of sorted CD4+, CD8+, or CD8+CD57+ T cells (not recorded which) from PBMCs. The source is a human donor in good health, serving as a control.

The chain joins TRBV20-1 to TRBJ2-6; D could derive from TRBD1 or TRBD2 (5 bases each). Trimming took 5 bases from V and 0 from J, leaving 14 bases between them. CDR1 and CDR2 from the germline V gene are DFQATT and SNEGSKA (reference sequence). This CDR3 comprises 16 residues. CDR3 sequence: CSAVGRSPSGANVLTF. The CDR3 nucleotides read TGCAGTGCTGTGGGACGCTCGCCCTCTGGGGCCAACGTCCTGACTTTC.

The chain employs TRBV15 and TRBJ1-2; no definite D call. The CDR3 runs 15 residues. In germline, CDR1 is LNHNV, CDR2 YYDKDF (reference sequence). The V and J ends lost 10 bases and 6 bases respectively, with 24 bases between them. The CDR3 DNA is TGTGCCAGCAGGCCAGTCGACACGGGTGAGCATGGCTACACCTTC. Translation gives CASRPVDTGEHGYTF. Full variable domain (outside the CDR3, taken from reference TRBV15 and TRBJ1-2): DAMVIQNPRYQVTQFGKPVTLSCSQTLNHNVMYWYQQKSSQAPKLLFHYYDKDFNNEADTPDNFQSRRPNTSFCFLDIRSPGLGDTAMYLCASRPVDTGEHGYTFGSGTRLTVV.